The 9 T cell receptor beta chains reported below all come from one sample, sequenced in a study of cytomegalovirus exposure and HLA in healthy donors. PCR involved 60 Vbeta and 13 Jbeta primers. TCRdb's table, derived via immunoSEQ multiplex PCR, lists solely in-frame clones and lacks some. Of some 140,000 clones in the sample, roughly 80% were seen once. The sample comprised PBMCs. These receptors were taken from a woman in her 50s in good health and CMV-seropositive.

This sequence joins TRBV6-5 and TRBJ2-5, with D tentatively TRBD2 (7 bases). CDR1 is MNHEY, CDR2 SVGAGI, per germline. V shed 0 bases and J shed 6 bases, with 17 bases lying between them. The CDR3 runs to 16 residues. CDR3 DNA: TGTGCCAGCAGTTACTCGGCTCGGGGGGCCAGAAAGACCCAGTACTTC. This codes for CASSYSARGARKTQYF.

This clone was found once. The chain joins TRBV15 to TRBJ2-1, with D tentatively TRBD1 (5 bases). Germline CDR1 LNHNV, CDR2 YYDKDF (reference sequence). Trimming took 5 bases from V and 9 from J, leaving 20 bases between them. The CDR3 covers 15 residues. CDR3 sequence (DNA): TGTGCCACCAGCGCCTCTAGGGGCGACTCTAGTGAGCAGTTCTTC. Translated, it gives CATSASRGDSSEQFF.

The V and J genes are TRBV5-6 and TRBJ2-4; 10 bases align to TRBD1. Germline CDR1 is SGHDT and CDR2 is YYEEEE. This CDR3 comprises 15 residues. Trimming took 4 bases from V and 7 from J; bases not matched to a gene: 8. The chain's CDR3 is CASSVGTGDRNIQYF. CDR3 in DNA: TGTGCCAGCAGCGTCGGGACAGGGGACAGGAACATTCAGTACTTC.

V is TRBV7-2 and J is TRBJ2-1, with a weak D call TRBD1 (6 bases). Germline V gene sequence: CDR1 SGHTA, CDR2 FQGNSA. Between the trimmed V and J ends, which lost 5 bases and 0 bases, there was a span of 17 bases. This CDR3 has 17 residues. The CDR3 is CASSPRAGRGSYNEQFF. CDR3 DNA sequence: TGTGCCAGCAGCCCACGGGCGGGCAGGGGCTCCTACAATGAGCAGTTCTTC. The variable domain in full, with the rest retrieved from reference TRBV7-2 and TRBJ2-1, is GAGVSQSPSNKVTEKGKDVELRCDPISGHTALYWYRQSLGQGLEFLIYFQGNSAPDKSGLPSDRFSAERTGGSVSTLTIQRTQQEDSAVYLCASSPRAGRGSYNEQFFGPGTRLTVL.

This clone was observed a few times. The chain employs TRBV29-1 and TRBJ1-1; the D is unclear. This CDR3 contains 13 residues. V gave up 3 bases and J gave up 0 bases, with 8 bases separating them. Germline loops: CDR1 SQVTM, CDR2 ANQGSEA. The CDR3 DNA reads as TGCAGCGTTGAGAGGCAGTTGAACACTGAAGCTTTCTTT. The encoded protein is CSVERQLNTEAFF. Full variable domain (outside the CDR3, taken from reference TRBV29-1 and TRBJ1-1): SAVISQKPSRDICQRGTSLTIQCQVDSQVTMMFWYRQQPGQSLTLIATANQGSEATYESGFVIDKFPISRPNLTFSTLTVSNMSPEDSSIYLCSVERQLNTEAFFGQGTRLTVV.

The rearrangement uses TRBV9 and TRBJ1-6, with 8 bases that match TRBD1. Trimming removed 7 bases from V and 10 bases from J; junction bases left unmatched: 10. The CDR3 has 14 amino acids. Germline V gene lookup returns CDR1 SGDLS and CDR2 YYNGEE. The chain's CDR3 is CASAEAGGFSPLHF. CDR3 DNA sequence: TGTGCCAGCGCGGAGGCAGGGGGCTTCTCACCCCTCCACTTT.

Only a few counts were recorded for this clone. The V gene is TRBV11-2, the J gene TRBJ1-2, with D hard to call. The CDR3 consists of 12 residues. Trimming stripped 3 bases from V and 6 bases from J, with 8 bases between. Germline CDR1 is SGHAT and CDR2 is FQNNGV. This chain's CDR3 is CASSFEGNGYTF. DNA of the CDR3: TGTGCCAGCAGCTTTGAGGGCAATGGCTACACCTTC.

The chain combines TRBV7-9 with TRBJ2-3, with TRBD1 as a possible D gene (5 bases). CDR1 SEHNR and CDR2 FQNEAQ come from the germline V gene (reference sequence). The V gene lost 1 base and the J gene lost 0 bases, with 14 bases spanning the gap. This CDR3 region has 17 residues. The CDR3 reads CASSLGSEGASTDTQYF. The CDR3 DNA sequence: TGTGCCAGCAGCTTAGGCTCAGAAGGGGCCAGCACAGATACGCAGTATTTT.

The CDR3 loop is CASSLSGGTGDQPQHF. CDR3 in DNA: TGTGCCAGCAGCTTAAGTGGCGGGACAGGGGATCAGCCCCAGCATTTT. The chain is built from TRBV7-2 and TRBJ1-5; 10 bases align to TRBD1. The CDR3 extends over 16 amino acids. The germline CDR1 and CDR2 sequences are SGHTA and FQGNSA. J gave up 5 bases and V 2 bases, and 6 bases lay outside the gene matches.